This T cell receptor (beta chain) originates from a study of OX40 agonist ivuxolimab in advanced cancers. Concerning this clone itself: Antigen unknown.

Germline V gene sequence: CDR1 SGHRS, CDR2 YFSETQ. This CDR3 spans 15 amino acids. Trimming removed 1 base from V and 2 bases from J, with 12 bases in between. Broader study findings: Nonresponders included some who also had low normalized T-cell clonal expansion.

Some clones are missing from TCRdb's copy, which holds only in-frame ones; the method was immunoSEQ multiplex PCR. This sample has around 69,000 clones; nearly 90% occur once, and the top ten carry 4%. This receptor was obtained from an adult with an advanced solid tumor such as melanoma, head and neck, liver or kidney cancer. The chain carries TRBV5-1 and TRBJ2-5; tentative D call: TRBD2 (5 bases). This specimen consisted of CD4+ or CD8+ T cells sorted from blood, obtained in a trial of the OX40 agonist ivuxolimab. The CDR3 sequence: CASSLMGEPQETQYF. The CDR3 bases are TGCGCCAGCAGCTTGATGGGAGAACCACAAGAGACCCAGTACTTC.